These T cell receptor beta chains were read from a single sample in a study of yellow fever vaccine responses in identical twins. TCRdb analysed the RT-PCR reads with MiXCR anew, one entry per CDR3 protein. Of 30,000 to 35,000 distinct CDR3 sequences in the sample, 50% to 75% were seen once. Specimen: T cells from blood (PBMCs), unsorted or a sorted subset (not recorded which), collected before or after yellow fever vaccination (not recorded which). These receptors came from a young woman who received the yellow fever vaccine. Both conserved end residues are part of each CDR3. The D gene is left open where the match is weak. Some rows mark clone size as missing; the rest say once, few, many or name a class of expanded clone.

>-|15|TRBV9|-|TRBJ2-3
TGTGCCAGCAGCGTAAGAGGAGGTGGCACAGATACGCAGTATTTT
CASSVRGGGTDTQYF
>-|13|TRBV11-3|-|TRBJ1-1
TGTGCCAGCAGCCTGTACATGAACACTGAAGCTTTCTTT
CASSLYMNTEAFF
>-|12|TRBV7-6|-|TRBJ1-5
TGTGCCAGCAGCTCGGTAGATCAGCCCCAGCATTTT
CASSSVDQPQHF
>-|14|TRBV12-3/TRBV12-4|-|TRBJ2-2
TGTGCCAGCAGTCGGGACGGGTTCACCGGGGAGCTGTTTTTT
CASSRDGFTGELFF
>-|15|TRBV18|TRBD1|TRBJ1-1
TGTGCCAGCTCACCCGGAACAGGGGGCGATACTGAAGCTTTCTTT
CASSPGTGGDTEAFF
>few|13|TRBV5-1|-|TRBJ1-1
TGCGCCAGCAGCTTGGGGATGGCCACTGAAGCTTTCTTT
CASSLGMATEAFF
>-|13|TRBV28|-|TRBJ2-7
TGTGCCAGCAGTTCGGACAGTACCTACGAGCAGTACTTC
CASSSDSTYEQYF
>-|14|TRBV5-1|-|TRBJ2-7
TGCGCCAGCAGGATAGGCGGGAACTCCTACGAGCAGTACTTC
CASRIGGNSYEQYF
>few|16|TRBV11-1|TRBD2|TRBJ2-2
TGTGCCAGCAGCTCGGGACTAGCGGCGAACACCGGGGAGCTGTTTTTT
CASSSGLAANTGELFF
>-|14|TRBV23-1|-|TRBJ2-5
TGCGCCAGCAGTCAGTGCGGACTTGGAGAGACCCAGTACTTC
CASSQCGLGETQYF
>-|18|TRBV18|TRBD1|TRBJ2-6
TGTGCCAGCTCACCCCTTCCTCAGGGGGACTCTGGGGCCAACGTCCTGACTTTC
CASSPLPQGDSGANVLTF
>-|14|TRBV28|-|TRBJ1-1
TGTGCCAGCAGTTACTCGCAGGGAGGGACTGAAGCTTTCTTT
CASSYSQGGTEAFF
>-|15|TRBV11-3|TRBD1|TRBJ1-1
TGTGCCAGCAGCTTAGGGGGACAGGGTAGGACTGAAGCTTTCTTT
CASSLGGQGRTEAFF
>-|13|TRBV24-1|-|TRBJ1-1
TGTGCCACAAGTGAGGGCAGGAAGACTGAAGCTTTCTTT
CATSEGRKTEAFF